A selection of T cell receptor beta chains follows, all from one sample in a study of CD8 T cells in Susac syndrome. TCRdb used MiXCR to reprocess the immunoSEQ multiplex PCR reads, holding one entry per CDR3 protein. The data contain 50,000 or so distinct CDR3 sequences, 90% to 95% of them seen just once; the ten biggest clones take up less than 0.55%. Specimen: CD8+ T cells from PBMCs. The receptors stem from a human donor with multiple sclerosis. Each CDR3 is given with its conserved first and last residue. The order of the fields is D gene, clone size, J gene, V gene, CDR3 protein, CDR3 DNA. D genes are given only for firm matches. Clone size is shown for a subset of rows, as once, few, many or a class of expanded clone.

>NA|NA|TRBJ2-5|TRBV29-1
CSVGDPGIRETQYF
TGCAGCGTCGGGGACCCGGGTATACGAGAGACCCAGTACTTC
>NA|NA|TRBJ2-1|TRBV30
CAWSVVAGQYNEQFF
TGTGCCTGGAGTGTAGTCGCGGGACAATACAATGAGCAGTTCTTC
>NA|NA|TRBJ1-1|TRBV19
CASSGDTEAFF
TGTGCCAGTAGTGGGGACACTGAAGCTTTCTTT
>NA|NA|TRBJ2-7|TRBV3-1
CASSQDSSSYEQYF
TGTGCCAGCAGCCAAGATTCATCCTCCTACGAGCAGTACTTC
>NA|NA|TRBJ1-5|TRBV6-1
CASSPLTLQGKPWSNQPQHF
TGTGCCAGCAGTCCCCTTACCCTACAGGGTAAACCTTGGAGCAATCAGCCCCAGCATTTT
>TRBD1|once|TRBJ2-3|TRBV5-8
CASSRPGQGLDTQYF
TGTGCCAGCAGCCGACCGGGACAGGGATTAGATACGCAGTATTTT
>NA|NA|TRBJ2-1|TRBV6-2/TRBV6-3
CASSHSPHNEQFF
TGTGCCAGCAGCCACAGCCCCCACAATGAGCAGTTCTTC
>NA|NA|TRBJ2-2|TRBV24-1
CATSDHSREAGELFF
TGTGCCACCAGTGATCACTCGAGAGAGGCCGGGGAGCTGTTTTTT
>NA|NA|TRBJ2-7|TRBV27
CASSFLTDTREQYF
TGTGCCAGCAGTTTCTTAACGGACACACGCGAGCAGTACTTC
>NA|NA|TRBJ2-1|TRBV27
CASTGGNEQFF
TGTGCCAGCACAGGGGGGAATGAGCAGTTCTTC
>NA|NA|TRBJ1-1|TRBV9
CASSVKQENTEAFF
TGTGCCAGCAGCGTAAAACAGGAGAACACTGAAGCTTTCTTT
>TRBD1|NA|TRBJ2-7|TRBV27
CASSYGQGYEQYF
TGTGCCAGCAGCTATGGACAGGGCTACGAGCAGTACTTC
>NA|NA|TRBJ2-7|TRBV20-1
CSARVFGGQTYEQYF
TGCAGTGCTAGAGTCTTCGGGGGACAGACCTACGAGCAGTACTTC
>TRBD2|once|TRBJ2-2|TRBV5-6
CASSFWGGTGELFF
TGTGCCAGCAGCTTTTGGGGGGGAACCGGGGAGCTGTTTTTT
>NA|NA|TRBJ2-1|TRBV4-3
CASSQDLRINEQFF
TGCGCCAGCAGCCAAGATCTTCGAATCAATGAGCAGTTCTTC
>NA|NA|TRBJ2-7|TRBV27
CASSPPFGRADEQYF
TGTGCCAGCAGTCCCCCCTTCGGCAGGGCAGACGAGCAGTACTTC